This T cell receptor (beta chain) was documented in a study of vaccination and CD4 T cells after COVID-19. For the study at large: The makeup of the convalescents was six males and four females, two of them Hispanic.

This clonotype was seen more than once but under ten times. Its antigen is unknown. Scientists ran DNA taken from cultured CD4+ T cells through the Oncomine TCR Beta short-read assay for sequencing. Each CDR3 protein gets one entry after TCRdb re-called the PCR reads with MiXCR. The sample consists of approximately 16,000 distinct CDR3 sequences, around 70% of them appearing once. CDR1 MNHNS and CDR2 SASEGT come from the germline V gene. The CDR3 has 15 residues. The J segment lost 5 bases and the V segment lost 5 bases, leaving 5 bases of the junction unmatched. The sample's treatment: roughly 10-day PBMC culture with coronavirus spike peptide pools or control peptides (ViraFEST assay). First, ViraFEST expanded antigen-specific T cells with peptide pools, and next it sequenced the TCRs. There were positive PCR dates ranging from March to December 2020, all predating US Alpha, Beta and Delta variants.

This sequence was found in a human donor who had recovered from COVID-19. The specimen sequenced was CD4+ T cells from blood, cultured in vitro. The rearrangement joins TRBV6-1 to TRBJ1-6; 8 nucleotides match TRBD1. This CDR3 reads CASSSRQGHNSPLHF. The CDR3 DNA reads as TGTGCCAGCAGTAGCCGACAGGGGCATAATTCACCCCTCCACTTT.